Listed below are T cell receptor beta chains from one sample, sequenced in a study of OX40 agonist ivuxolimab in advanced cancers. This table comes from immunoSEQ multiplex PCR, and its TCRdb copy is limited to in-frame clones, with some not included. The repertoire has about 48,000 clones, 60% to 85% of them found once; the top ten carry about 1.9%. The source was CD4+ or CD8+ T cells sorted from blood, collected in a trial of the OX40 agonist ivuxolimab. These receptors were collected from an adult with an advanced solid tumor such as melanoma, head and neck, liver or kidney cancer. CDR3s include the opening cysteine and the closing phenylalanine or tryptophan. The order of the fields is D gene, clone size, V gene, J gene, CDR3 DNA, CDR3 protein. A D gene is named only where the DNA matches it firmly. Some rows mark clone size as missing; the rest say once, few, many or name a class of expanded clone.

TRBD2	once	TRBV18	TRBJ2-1	TGTGCCAGCTCACTGGGGACTAGCAATGAGCAGTTCTTC	CASSLGTSNEQFF
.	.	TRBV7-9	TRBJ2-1	TGTGCCAGCAGCTTAATCGGGACACCCTCCAGGGATGAGCAGTTCTTC	CASSLIGTPSRDEQFF
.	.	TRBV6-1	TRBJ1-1	TGTGCCAGCAGTGAACAGGATTATAACACTGAAGCTTTCTTT	CASSEQDYNTEAFF
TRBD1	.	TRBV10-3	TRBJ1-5	TGTGCCATCAGTATGGGACAGGGCAATCAGCCCCAGCATTTT	CAISMGQGNQPQHF
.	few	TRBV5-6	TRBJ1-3	TGTGCCAGCAGCTTTAGCAGCGGAAACACCATATATTTT	CASSFSSGNTIYF
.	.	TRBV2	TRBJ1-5	TGTGCCACCCAGCCGGGGCCTTATAGCAATCAGCCCCAGCATTTT	CATQPGPYSNQPQHF
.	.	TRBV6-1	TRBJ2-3	TGTGCCAGCAGTGATGGTACAGGGAGCTTAAGGTCCACAGATACGCAGTATTTT	CASSDGTGSLRSTDTQYF
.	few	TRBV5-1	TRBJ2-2	TGCGCCAGCAGCTTGGGGTCTGTAAACACCGGGGAGCTGTTTTTT	CASSLGSVNTGELFF
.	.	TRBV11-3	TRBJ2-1	TGTGCCAGCAGCCCACAAGGGAGTGACAATGAGCAGTTCTTC	CASSPQGSDNEQFF
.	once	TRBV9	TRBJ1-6	TGTGCCAGCAGCACCCGGGGGTATTCACCCCTCCACTTT	CASSTRGYSPLHF
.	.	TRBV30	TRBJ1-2	TGTGCCTGGAGTGACCAGGCTAAGGGGCTAAACTATGGCTACACCTTC	CAWSDQAKGLNYGYTF
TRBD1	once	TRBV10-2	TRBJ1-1	TGCGCTAGCAGTGGTTCCGGACAGGAGAACACTGAAGCTTTCTTT	CASSGSGQENTEAFF
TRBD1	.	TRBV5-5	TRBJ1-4	TGTGCCAGCAGCCCTGACAGGGGGAGGGAAAAACTGTTTTTT	CASSPDRGREKLFF
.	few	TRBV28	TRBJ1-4	TGTGCCAGCAGTTCCGGAGACGGGGAAAAACTGTTTTTT	CASSSGDGEKLFF
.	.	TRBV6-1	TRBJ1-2	TGTGCCAGCAGTAAGGACAGAGACTATGGCTACACCTTC	CASSKDRDYGYTF
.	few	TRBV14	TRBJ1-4	TGTGCCAGCAGCCAAGATCCAGTAGAAAAACTGTTTTTT	CASSQDPVEKLFF
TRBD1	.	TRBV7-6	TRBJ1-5	TGTGCCAGCAGCTTTGGGGGACAGGGGTGGCCCACGTGGCCCCAGCATTTT	CASSFGGQGWPTWPQHF
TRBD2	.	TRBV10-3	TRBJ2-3	TGTGCCATCAACCCGGCCGGGACTAGAGGCGATACGCAGTATTTT	CAINPAGTRGDTQYF
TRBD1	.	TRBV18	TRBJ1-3	TGTGCCAGCTCGCCCGGACAGGTCCCGAGTAACACCATATATTTT	CASSPGQVPSNTIYF
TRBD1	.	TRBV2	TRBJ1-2	TGTGCCAGCAGTAGCCGACAGGGGGCGGTTAACTATGGCTACACCTTC	CASSSRQGAVNYGYTF
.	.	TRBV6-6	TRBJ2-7	TGTGCCAGCAGTCGAGGAGAGGGTACGTCCTACGAGCAGTACTTC	CASSRGEGTSYEQYF
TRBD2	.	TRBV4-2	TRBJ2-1	TGTGCCAGCAGCCAAGACCCCAGCGGGGTTTACAATGAGCAGTTCTTC	CASSQDPSGVYNEQFF
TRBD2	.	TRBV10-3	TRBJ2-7	TGTGCCATCAGTGAGTCAACTAGCGGGAGGAGTAGCGAGCAGTACTTC	CAISESTSGRSSEQYF
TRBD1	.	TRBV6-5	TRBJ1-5	TGTGCCAGCAAAGGGACAGGGGGAAGCAATCAGCCCCAGCATTTT	CASKGTGGSNQPQHF
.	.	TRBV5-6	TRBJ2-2	TGTGCCAGCAGATATGGGCCACCGAACACCGGGGAGCTGTTTTTT	CASRYGPPNTGELFF
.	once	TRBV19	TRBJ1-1	TGTGCCAGTAGAGCAGGGATTAGGGACACTGAAGCTTTCTTT	CASRAGIRDTEAFF
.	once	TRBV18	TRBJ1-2	TGTGCCAGCTCACCACCCTCAGGAATAAACTATGGCTACACCTTC	CASSPPSGINYGYTF
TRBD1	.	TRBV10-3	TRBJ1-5	TGTGCCATCAGGCCCGAGAGGGGGCATCAGCCCCAGCATTTT	CAIRPERGHQPQHF
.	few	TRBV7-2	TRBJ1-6	TGTGCCAGCAGCTTTAACAATTCACCCCTCCACTTT	CASSFNNSPLHF
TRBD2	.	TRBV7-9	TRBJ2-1	TGTGCCAGCAGCTTTACTAGCGGGAGTAATGAGCAGTTCTTC	CASSFTSGSNEQFF
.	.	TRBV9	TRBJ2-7	TGTGCCAGCAGCGTAGTGGAGGGAGGCGAGCAGTACTTC	CASSVVEGGEQYF
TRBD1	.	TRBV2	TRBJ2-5	TGTGCCAGCAGTGAATCGAACCGGGACAGTAAAGAGACCCAGTACTTC	CASSESNRDSKETQYF
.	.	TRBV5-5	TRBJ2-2	TGTGCCAGCAGCCCTGGGGGGAACACCGGGGAGCTGTTTTTT	CASSPGGNTGELFF
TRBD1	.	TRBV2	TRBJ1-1	TGTGCCAGCAGTGAGTATGGGACAGGGCAAGCTTTCTTT	CASSEYGTGQAFF
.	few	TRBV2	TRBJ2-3	TGTGCCAGCAGGGCCCGGAACGGGAGAGTAACAGATACGCAGTATTTT	CASRARNGRVTDTQYF
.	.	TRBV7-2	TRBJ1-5	TGTGCCAGCAGCTTAGATGTCGGACTTAATCAGCCCCAGCATTTT	CASSLDVGLNQPQHF
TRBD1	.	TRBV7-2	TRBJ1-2	TGTGCCAGCAGCTTAGCGCAGGGACAGTACTATGGCTACACCTTC	CASSLAQGQYYGYTF
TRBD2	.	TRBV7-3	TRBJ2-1	TGTGCCAGCAGCTTAACGGGGGCTAGCGGGAGTGAGCAGTTCTTC	CASSLTGASGSEQFF
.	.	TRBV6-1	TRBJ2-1	TGTGCCAGCAGTGAACTGGAGCCTGGCGTCGGAAATGAGCAGTTCTTC	CASSELEPGVGNEQFF
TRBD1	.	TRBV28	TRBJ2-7	TGTGCCAGCAGAGCCCCGGGACAGTTTTACGAGCAGTACTTC	CASRAPGQFYEQYF
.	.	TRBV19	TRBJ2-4	TGTGCCAGTAGTGCGACCGAAAACATTCAGTACTTC	CASSATENIQYF
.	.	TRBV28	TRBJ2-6	TGTGCCAGCAGTTTAACTGGGGCCAACGTCCTGACTTTC	CASSLTGANVLTF
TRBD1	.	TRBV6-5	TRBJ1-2	TGTGCCAGCAGCCGACAGGGGTTGAGCTATGGCTACACCTTC	CASSRQGLSYGYTF
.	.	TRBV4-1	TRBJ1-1	TGCGCCAGCAGCCAAGGGGCCCGGGGGGCGAACACTGAAGCTTTCTTT	CASSQGARGANTEAFF
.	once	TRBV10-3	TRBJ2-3	TGTGCCATCAGTGAACCGACAGCGGGTGGCGATACGCAGTATTTT	CAISEPTAGGDTQYF
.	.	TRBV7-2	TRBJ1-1	TGTGCCAGCAGGACCGGCTGGAGAGCTTTCTTT	CASRTGWRAFF